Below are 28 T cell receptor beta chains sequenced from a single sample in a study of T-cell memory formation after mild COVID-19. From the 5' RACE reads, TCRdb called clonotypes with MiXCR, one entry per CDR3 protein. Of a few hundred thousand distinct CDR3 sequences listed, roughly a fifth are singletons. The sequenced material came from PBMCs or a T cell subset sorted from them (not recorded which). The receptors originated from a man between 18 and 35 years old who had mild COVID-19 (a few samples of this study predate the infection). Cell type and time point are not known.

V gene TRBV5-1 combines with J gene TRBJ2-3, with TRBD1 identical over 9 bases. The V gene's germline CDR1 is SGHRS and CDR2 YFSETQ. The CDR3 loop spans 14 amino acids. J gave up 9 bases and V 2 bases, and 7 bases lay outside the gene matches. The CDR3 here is CASSFGTGRGTQYF. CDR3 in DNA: TGCGCCAGCAGCTTCGGGACAGGGAGGGGAACGCAGTATTTT.

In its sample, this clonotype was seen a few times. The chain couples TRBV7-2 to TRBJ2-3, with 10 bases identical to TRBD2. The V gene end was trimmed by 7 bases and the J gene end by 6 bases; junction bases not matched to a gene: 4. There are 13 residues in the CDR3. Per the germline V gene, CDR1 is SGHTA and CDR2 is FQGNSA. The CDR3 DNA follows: TGTGCCAGCACCTCACTAGCGGGGGATACGCAGTATTTT. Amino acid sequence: CASTSLAGDTQYF.

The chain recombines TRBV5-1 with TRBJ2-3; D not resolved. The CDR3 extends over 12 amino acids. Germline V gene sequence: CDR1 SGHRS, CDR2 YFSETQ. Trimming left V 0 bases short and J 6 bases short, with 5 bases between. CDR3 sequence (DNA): TGCGCCAGCAGCTTGGGCCAGGATACGCAGTATTTT. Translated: CASSLGQDTQYF. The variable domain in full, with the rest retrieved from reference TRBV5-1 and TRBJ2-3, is KAGVTQTPRYLIKTRGQQVTLSCSPISGHRSVSWYQQTPGQGLQFLFEYFSETQRNKGNFPGRFSGRQFSNSRSEMNVSTLELGDSALYLCASSLGQDTQYFGPGTRLTVL.

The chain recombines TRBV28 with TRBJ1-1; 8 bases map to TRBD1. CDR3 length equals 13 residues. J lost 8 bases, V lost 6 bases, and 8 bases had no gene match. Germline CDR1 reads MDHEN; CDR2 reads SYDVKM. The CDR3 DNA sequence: TGTGCCAGCAGAACGGGACAGGCCCTGGAAGCTTTCTTT. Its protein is CASRTGQALEAFF.

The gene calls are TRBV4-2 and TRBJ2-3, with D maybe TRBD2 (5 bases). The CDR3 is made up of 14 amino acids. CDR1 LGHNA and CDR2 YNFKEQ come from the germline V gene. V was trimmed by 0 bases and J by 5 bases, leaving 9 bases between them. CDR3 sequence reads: CASSQDEGEDTQYF. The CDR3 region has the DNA TGTGCCAGCAGCCAAGACGAGGGAGAAGATACGCAGTATTTT.

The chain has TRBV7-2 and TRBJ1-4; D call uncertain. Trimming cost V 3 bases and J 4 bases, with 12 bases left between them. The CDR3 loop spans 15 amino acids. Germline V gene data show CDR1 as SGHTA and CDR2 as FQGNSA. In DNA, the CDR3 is TGTGCCAGCAGCTTTCCGGGCGTTGGTAATGAAAAACTGTTTTTT. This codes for CASSFPGVGNEKLFF. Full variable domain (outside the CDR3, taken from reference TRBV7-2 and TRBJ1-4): GAGVSQSPSNKVTEKGKDVELRCDPISGHTALYWYRQSLGQGLEFLIYFQGNSAPDKSGLPSDRFSAERTGGSVSTLTIQRTQQEDSAVYLCASSFPGVGNEKLFFGSGTQLSVL.

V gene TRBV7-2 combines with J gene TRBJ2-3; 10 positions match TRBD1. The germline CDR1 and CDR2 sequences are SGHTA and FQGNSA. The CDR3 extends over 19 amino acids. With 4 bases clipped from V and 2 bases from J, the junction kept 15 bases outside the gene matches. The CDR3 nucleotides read TGTGCCAGCAGCTCTTATAAGCGGGACGGGACAGGGGACACAGATACGCAGTATTTT. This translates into CASSSYKRDGTGDTDTQYF.

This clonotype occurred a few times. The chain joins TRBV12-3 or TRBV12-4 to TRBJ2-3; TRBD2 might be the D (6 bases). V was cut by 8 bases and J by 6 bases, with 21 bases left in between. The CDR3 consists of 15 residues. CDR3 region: CASSPRRGEGDTQYF. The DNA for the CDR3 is TGTGCCAGCTCACCCCGCCGCGGGGAAGGCGATACGCAGTATTTT.

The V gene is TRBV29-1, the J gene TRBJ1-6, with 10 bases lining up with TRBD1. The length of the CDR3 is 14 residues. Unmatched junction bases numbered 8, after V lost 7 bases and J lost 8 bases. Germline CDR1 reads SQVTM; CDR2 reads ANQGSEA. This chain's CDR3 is CSASTGTGDSPLHF. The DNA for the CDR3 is TGCAGCGCTTCCACGGGGACAGGGGATTCACCCCTCCACTTT.

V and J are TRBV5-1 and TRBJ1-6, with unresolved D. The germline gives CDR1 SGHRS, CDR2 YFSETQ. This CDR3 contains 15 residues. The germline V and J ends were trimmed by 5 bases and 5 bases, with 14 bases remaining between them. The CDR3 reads CASRSDGADNSPLHF. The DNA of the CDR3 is TGCGCCAGCAGGTCTGACGGAGCCGATAATTCACCCCTCCACTTT.

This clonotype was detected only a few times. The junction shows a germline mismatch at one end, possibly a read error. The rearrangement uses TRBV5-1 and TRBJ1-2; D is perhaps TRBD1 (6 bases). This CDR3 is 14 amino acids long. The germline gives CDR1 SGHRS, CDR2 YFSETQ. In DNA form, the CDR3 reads TGCGCCAGCAGATTGGACAGCTTTAACTATGGCTACACCTTC. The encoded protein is CASRLDSFNYGYTF.

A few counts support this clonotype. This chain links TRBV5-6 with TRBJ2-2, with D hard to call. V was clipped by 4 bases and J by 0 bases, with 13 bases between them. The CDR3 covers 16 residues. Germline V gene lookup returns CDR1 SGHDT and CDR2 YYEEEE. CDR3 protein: CASSGDLTANTGELFF. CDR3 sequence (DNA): TGTGCCAGCAGCGGCGATCTCACAGCGAACACCGGGGAGCTGTTTTTT.

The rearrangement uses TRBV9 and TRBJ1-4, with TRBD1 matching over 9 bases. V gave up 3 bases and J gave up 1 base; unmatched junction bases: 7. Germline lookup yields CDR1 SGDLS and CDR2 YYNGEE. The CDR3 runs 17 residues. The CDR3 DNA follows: TGTGCCAGCAGCGAGGGACAGGGTTTCGAAACTAATGAAAAACTGTTTTTT. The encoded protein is CASSEGQGFETNEKLFF. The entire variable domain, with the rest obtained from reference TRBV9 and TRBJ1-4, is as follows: DSGVTQTPKHLITATGQRVTLRCSPRSGDLSVYWYQQSLDQGLQFLIQYYNGEERAKGNILERFSAQQFPDLHSELNLSSLELGDSALYFCASSEGQGFETNEKLFFGSGTQLSVL.

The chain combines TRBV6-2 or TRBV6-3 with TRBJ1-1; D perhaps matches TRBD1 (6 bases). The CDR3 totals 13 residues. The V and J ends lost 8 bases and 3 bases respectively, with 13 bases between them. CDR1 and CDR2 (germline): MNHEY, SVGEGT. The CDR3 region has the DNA TGTGCCAGCCTTGAGACAGGTTACACTGAAGCTTTCTTT. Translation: CASLETGYTEAFF.

CDR3 sequence reads: CASSLGGGGGTQYF. As DNA, the CDR3 is TGTGCCAGCAGCTTGGGTGGGGGCGGTGGTACGCAGTATTTT. The rearrangement joins TRBV7-2 to TRBJ2-3; D perhaps matches TRBD1 (6 bases). Germline V lookup: CDR1 SGHTA, CDR2 FQGNSA. The CDR3 consists of 14 residues. Trimming shortened V by 3 bases and J by 8 bases, and 15 bases separated the two germline ends.

Here the CDR3 reads CASSQWRTSSNTRAFF. CDR3 nucleotides: TGCGCCAGCAGCCAATGGCGAACCTCATCGAACACGAGGGCTTTCTTT. V is TRBV5-1 and J is TRBJ1-1; D unclear. Trimming pared 4 bases from V and 11 bases from J, leaving 27 bases between. The CDR3 is 16 residues long. CDR1 and CDR2 (germline): SGHRS, YFSETQ. The complete variable domain, with remaining parts taken from reference TRBV5-1 and TRBJ1-1, reads KAGVTQTPRYLIKTRGQQVTLSCSPISGHRSVSWYQQTPGQGLQFLFEYFSETQRNKGNFPGRFSGRQFSNSRSEMNVSTLELGDSALYLCASSQWRTSSNTRAFFGQGTRLTVV.

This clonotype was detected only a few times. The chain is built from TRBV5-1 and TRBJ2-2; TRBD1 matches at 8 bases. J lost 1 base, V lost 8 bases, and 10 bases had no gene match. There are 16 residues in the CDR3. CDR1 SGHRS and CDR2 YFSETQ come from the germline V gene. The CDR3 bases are TGCGCCAGTATTCAGGACAGGGTGGAGAACACCGGGGAGCTGTTTTTT. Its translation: CASIQDRVENTGELFF.

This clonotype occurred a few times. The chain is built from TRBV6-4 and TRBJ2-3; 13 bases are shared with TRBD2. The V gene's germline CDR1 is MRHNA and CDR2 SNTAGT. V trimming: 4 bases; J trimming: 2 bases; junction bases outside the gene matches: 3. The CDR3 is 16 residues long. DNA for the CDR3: TGTGCCAGCAGTGGGACTAGCGGGGGCCCCACAGATACGCAGTATTTT. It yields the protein CASSGTSGGPTDTQYF.

The CDR3 DNA sequence: TGTGCCATCAGACGGGACGCCACCACCTCTAACTATGGCTACACCTTC. Translating it yields CAIRRDATTSNYGYTF. V usage is TRBV10-3 and J usage is TRBJ1-2, with D tentatively TRBD1 (5 bases). The ends were cut back, 6 bases at V and 0 bases at J, with 17 bases in the middle. Germline V CDR1 and CDR2: ENHRY, SYGVKD. This CDR3 region has 16 residues.

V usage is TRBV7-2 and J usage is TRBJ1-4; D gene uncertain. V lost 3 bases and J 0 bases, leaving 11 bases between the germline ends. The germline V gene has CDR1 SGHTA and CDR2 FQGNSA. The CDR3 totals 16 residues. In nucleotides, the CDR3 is TGTGCCAGCAGCTTCAGTCTCGCTTCAACTAATGAAAAACTGTTTTTT. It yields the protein CASSFSLASTNEKLFF.

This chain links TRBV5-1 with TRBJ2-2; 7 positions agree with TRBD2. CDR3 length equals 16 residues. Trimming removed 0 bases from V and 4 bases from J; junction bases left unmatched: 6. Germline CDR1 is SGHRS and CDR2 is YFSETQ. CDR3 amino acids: CASSLGLTSLTGELFF. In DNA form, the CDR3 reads TGCGCCAGCAGCTTGGGTTTGACTAGCCTCACCGGGGAGCTGTTTTTT.

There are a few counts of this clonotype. CDR3 sequence reads: CASSQFGGPLLTDTQYF. The CDR3 region has the DNA TGTGCCAGCAGCCAATTCGGGGGGCCACTCCTCACAGATACGCAGTATTTT. V usage is TRBV3-1 and J usage is TRBJ2-3; a possible D gene is TRBD2 (7 bases). The germline V gene has CDR1 LGHDT and CDR2 YNNKEL (reference sequence). CDR3 length: 17 amino acids. V shed 2 bases and J shed 2 bases, with 17 bases lying between them.

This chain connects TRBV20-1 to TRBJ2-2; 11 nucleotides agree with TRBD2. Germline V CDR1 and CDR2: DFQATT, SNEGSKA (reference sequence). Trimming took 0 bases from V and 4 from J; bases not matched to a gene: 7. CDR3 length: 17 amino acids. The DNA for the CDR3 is TGCAGTGCTAGAGATGCCGGGACTAGCGGTAGCACCGGGGAGCTGTTTTTT. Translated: CSARDAGTSGSTGELFF.

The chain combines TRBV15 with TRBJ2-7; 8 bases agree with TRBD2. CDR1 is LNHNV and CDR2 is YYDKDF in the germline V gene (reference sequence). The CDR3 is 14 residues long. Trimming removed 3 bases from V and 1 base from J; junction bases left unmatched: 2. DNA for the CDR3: TGTGCCACCAGCAGCGAGCGGGGGTCCTACGAGCAGTACGTC. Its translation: CATSSERGSYEQYV.

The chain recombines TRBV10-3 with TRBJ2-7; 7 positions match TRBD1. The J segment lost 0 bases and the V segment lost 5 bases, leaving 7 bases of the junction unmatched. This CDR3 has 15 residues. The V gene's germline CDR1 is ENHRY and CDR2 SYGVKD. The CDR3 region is CAISRDGQASYEQYF. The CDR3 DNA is TGTGCCATCAGTCGAGACGGACAGGCCTCCTACGAGCAGTACTTC.

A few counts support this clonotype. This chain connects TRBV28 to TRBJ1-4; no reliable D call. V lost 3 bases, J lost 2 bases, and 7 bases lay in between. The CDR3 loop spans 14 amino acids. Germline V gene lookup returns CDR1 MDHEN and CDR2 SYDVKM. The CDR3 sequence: CASSFQDTNEKLFF. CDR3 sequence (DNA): TGTGCCAGCAGTTTTCAGGACACTAATGAAAAACTGTTTTTT. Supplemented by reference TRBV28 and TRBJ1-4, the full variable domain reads DVKVTQSSRYLVKRTGEKVFLECVQDMDHENMFWYRQDPGLGLRLIYFSYDVKMKEKGDIPEGYSVSREKKERFSLILESASTNQTSMYLCASSFQDTNEKLFFGSGTQLSVL.

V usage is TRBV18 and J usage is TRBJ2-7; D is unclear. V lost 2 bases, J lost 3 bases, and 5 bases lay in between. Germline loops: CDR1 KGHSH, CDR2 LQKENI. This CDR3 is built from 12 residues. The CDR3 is CASSPMDYEQYF. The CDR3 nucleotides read TGTGCCAGCTCACCAATGGACTACGAGCAGTACTTC.

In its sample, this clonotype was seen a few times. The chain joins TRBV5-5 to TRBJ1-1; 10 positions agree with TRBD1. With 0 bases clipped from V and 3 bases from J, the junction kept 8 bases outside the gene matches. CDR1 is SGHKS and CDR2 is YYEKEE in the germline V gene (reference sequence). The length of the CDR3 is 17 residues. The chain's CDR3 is CASSLAPPGQGYTEAFF. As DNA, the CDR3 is TGTGCCAGCAGCTTGGCCCCCCCGGGACAGGGGTACACTGAAGCTTTCTTT.